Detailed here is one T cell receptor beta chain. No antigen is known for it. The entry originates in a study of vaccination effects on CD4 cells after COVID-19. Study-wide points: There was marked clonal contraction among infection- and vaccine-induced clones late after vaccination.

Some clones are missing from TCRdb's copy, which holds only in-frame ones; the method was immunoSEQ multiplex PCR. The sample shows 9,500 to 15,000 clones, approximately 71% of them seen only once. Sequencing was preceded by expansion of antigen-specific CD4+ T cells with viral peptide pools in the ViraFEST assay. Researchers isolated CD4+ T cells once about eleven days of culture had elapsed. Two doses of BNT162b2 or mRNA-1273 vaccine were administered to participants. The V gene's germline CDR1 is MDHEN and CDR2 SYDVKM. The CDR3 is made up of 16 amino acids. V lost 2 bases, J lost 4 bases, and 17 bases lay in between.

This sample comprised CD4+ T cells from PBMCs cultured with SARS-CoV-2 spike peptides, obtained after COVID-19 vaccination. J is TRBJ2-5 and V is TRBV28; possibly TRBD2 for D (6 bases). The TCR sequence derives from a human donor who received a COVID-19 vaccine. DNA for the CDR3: TGTGCCAGCAGTTTAGCGGGGTTCGGGAAAGTAGAGACCCAGTACTTC. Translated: CASSLAGFGKVETQYF.